This TCR beta chain was sequenced for a study of T cell repertoires in cytomegalovirus infection. Study-level information: The authors used CMV epitopes that were HLA-C-restricted (recently identified) and HLA-B-restricted (well studied). From public TCR beta signatures came an indication of both CMV infection and matching HLA type.

After removal of 5 bases from V and 4 bases from J, the junction contained 7 bases not matched to a gene. The CDR3 loop spans 15 amino acids. Germline V gene sequence: CDR1 SGHNT, CDR2 YYREEE (reference sequence). Study-wide results and caveats: Cumulated frequencies of public TCR beta families served to identify carriers of CMV plus the relevant HLA. The ex vivo response was dominated by HLA-C-restricted CMV-specific TCR beta clonotypes.

About this clonotype: Its antigen is unidentified.

TCRdb re-analysed the reads in MiXCR, keeping a single row per CDR3 protein. The sample records roughly 700,000 distinct CDR3 sequences, 33% being singletons. The sequences come from cultured PBMCs, collected from culture after CMV antigen stimulation. This sequence joins TRBV5-4 and TRBJ2-1; TRBD2 matches 9 bases. The source of this sequence is a human donor in good health (CMV status not recorded). Some clones in this sample may be carry-over from other donors' samples. The CDR3 region is CASSPTSGPYNEQFF. CDR3 in DNA: TGTGCCAGCAGTCCTACTAGCGGGCCATACAATGAGCAGTTCTTC.